Listed below are T cell receptor beta chains from one sample, sequenced in a study of blood T cell repertoires in COVID-19. The assay was immunoSEQ multiplex PCR, and TCRdb's table has in-frame clones only and misses some. This sample carries over 400,000 clones, approximately 86% of them seen once, and the ten largest clones take 6.5% to 9.5%. Input material: PBMCs or T cells enriched from blood (not recorded which). These receptors were obtained from a woman aged 55-69 years who had recovered from COVID-19. The CDR3 runs from the conserved cysteine through the conserved F or W. The D gene is left open where the match is weak. Expanded clones are given a class, and other clones once, few, many or no size at all.

length	V	size	D	J	DNA	CDR3
14	TRBV11-3	.	.	TRBJ1-1	TGTGCCAGCAGCCCGACAGTAATGAACACTGAAGCTTTCTTT	CASSPTVMNTEAFF
17	TRBV7-2	.	TRBD2	TRBJ2-3	TGTGCCAGCAGCCCACGCTACGGCGGGGGAATCACAGATACGCAGTATTTT	CASSPRYGGGITDTQYF
14	TRBV6-5	.	.	TRBJ1-1	TGTGCCAGCAGTATACAGGTCCTAGGGACTGAAGCTTTCTTT	CASSIQVLGTEAFF
12	TRBV2	.	.	TRBJ1-2	TGTGCCAGCAGTGAATCGGGTTATGGCTACACCTTC	CASSESGYGYTF
14	TRBV5-5	.	TRBD1	TRBJ2-1	TGTGCCAGCAGACTCACTTCAGGGGGCGATGAGCAGTTCTTC	CASRLTSGGDEQFF
15	TRBV5-6	once	TRBD1	TRBJ2-2	TGTGCCAGCAGCTCCACCGGGACAGTCACAGGGGAGCTGTTTTTT	CASSSTGTVTGELFF
15	TRBV27	once	TRBD1	TRBJ1-5	TGTGCCAGCAGCCGTCGAGACAGGGTAGGGCAGCCCCAGCATTTT	CASSRRDRVGQPQHF
15	TRBV15	.	TRBD1	TRBJ1-4	TGTGCCACCAGCACCTACGACAGGGGAAGAGAAAAACTGTTTTTT	CATSTYDRGREKLFF
15	TRBV18	.	.	TRBJ1-1	TGTGCCAGCTCACCTCAGGGTTACATGAACACTGAAGCTTTCTTT	CASSPQGYMNTEAFF
15	TRBV14	few	TRBD1	TRBJ1-6	TGTGCCAGCAGCCAAAACAGGGGCTATAATTCACCCCTCCACTTT	CASSQNRGYNSPLHF
17	TRBV28	.	.	TRBJ1-1	TGTGCCAGCAGTTTAGGCCGGGGGGGCAGGGTGAACACTGAAGCTTTCTTT	CASSLGRGGRVNTEAFF
15	TRBV6-2/TRBV6-3	.	TRBD1	TRBJ1-5	TGTGCCAGCAGCTTCGGACAGGGGGCGAATCAGCCCCAGCATTTT	CASSFGQGANQPQHF
16	TRBV5-1	.	.	TRBJ1-1	TGCGCCAGCAGCGCCATACGCCCCACTCAGGGATCTGAAGCTTTCTTT	CASSAIRPTQGSEAFF
16	TRBV4-1	.	.	TRBJ2-5	TGCGTCAGCAGCCCCGCCTCGCTAGCCTCCCCAGAGACCCAGTACTTC	CVSSPASLASPETQYF
13	TRBV18	few	TRBD1	TRBJ1-3	TGTGCCAGCTCACCAATAGGACAGGACACCATATATTTT	CASSPIGQDTIYF
16	TRBV4-1	.	.	TRBJ1-5	TGCGCCAGCAGCCAAGTGACAGGCTATAGCAATCAGCCCCAGCATTTT	CASSQVTGYSNQPQHF
11	TRBV12-3/TRBV12-4	.	.	TRBJ1-1	TGTGCCAGCAGACGGTACACTGAAGCTTTCTTT	CASRRYTEAFF
15	TRBV18	.	.	TRBJ1-5	TGTGCCAGCTCACCACAGCGTACGTATGGTCAGCCCCAGCATTTT	CASSPQRTYGQPQHF
14	TRBV7-2	.	.	TRBJ2-5	TGTGCCAGCAGCTTAGGGGGGGGGCGAGAGACCCAGTACTTC	CASSLGGGRETQYF
13	TRBV7-2	.	TRBD1	TRBJ1-2	TGTGCCAGCACCCCGGGGACAGGGGGAGGCTACACCTTC	CASTPGTGGGYTF
15	TRBV2	.	.	TRBJ2-3	TGTGCCAGGGTCCCTCTACTAGGATCCACAGATACGCAGTATTTT	CARVPLLGSTDTQYF
14	TRBV18	.	TRBD1	TRBJ2-7	TGTGCCAGCTCACCAAATGACAGGGCCGACGAGCAGTACTTC	CASSPNDRADEQYF
13	TRBV6-6	.	TRBD1	TRBJ1-3	TGTGCCAGCAGGACAGGGGGAGGAAACACCATATATTTT	CASRTGGGNTIYF
15	TRBV10-3	.	TRBD1	TRBJ1-3	TGTGCCATCAGTAAGGACAGGGTCGCCGGAAACACCATATATTTT	CAISKDRVAGNTIYF
13	TRBV9	.	TRBD1	TRBJ1-1	TGTGCCAGCAGCAAACGAGGGGGCGAAGGAGCTTTCTTT	CASSKRGGEGAFF
15	TRBV27	.	.	TRBJ1-1	TGTGCCAGCAGTTTATGGTACGACAGCAACACTGAAGCTTTCTTT	CASSLWYDSNTEAFF
15	TRBV5-6	.	TRBD1	TRBJ1-2	TGTGCCAGCATGGTAGGACAGGGCAGCGGAGGTGGCTACACCTTC	CASMVGQGSGGGYTF
13	TRBV10-3	.	.	TRBJ2-7	TGTGCCATCACCCACAGGTCGGGTTACGAGCAGTACTTC	CAITHRSGYEQYF
13	TRBV27	.	.	TRBJ2-1	TGTGCCAGCAGTTTAGGGACAAATAATGAGCAGTTCTTC	CASSLGTNNEQFF
14	TRBV10-2	.	TRBD1	TRBJ2-6	TGCGCCAGTGGAAAACAGGGGATACTTAGCGTCCTGACTTTC	CASGKQGILSVLTF
15	TRBV5-6	.	TRBD1	TRBJ1-5	TGTGCCAGCAGCTTGGGGGGGACAGGGAATCAGCCCCAGCATTTT	CASSLGGTGNQPQHF
16	TRBV5-1	.	.	TRBJ2-5	TGCGCCAGCAGCGAAGGACAGGGCGGGGGCCAAGAGACCCAGTACTTC	CASSEGQGGGQETQYF
16	TRBV5-5	.	TRBD1	TRBJ2-3	TGTGCCAGCAGCCGACCCGGGACAGGTTCGAGAGATACGCAGTATTTT	CASSRPGTGSRDTQYF
16	TRBV15	.	TRBD2	TRBJ2-3	TGTGCCACCAGCAGAGATCCTAGCGGGGGCACGGATACGCAGTATTTT	CATSRDPSGGTDTQYF
12	TRBV5-1	.	.	TRBJ2-1	TGCGCCAGCAGCTTTCCGGGAAACGAGCAGTTCTTC	CASSFPGNEQFF
16	TRBV7-6	once	TRBD2	TRBJ2-7	TGTGCCAGCAGCTTAGCGGCTAGCGGGGCGCCCTACGAGCAGTACTTC	CASSLAASGAPYEQYF
14	TRBV5-4	.	TRBD2	TRBJ2-3	TGTGCCAGCAGCCCGACTAGCGGCACAGATACGCAGTATTTT	CASSPTSGTDTQYF
14	TRBV6-1	.	.	TRBJ1-1	TGTGCCAGCAGTGAAGGGGCAGGGGACACTGAAGCTTTCTTT	CASSEGAGDTEAFF
15	TRBV12-1	few	.	TRBJ1-5	TGTGCCAGCAGCTTTCGGGTCTGCGGGGATCAGCCCCAGCATTTT	CASSFRVCGDQPQHF
18	TRBV5-4	.	TRBD2	TRBJ2-2	TGTGCCAGCAGCTTAGCTAGCGGGGGGACTGGGGGAACCGGGGAGCTGTTTTTT	CASSLASGGTGGTGELFF
17	TRBV18	once	TRBD1	TRBJ1-3	TGTGCCAGCTCACCACGGCTGACAGGGGGCTCTGGAAACACCATATATTTT	CASSPRLTGGSGNTIYF
16	TRBV19	few	TRBD1	TRBJ2-5	TGTGCCAGTAGCAGACAGGGTAATGGATACCTGGAGACCCAGTACTTC	CASSRQGNGYLETQYF
12	TRBV28	.	.	TRBJ1-2	TGTGCCAGCAGTTTACCTAAATATGGCTACACCTTC	CASSLPKYGYTF
15	TRBV5-4	.	TRBD2	TRBJ2-7	TGTGCCAGCAGCTTAATAGCGGGGGGCACCAACGAGCAGTACTTC	CASSLIAGGTNEQYF
16	TRBV4-1	.	TRBD1	TRBJ1-5	TGCGCCAGCAGCCAAGATCCCCGGACAGGGGTTCAGCCCCAGCATTTT	CASSQDPRTGVQPQHF
13	TRBV6-6	once	TRBD2	TRBJ2-7	TGTGCCAGCTCGAGCGGGGGAGACTACGAGCAGTACTTC	CASSSGGDYEQYF
13	TRBV10-3	.	.	TRBJ2-1	TGTGCCGCCTCGGAGGACTCCTACAATGAGCAGTTCTTC	CAASEDSYNEQFF
13	TRBV6-6	.	.	TRBJ1-1	TGTGCCAGCAGTCAAGGGGAGAACACTGAAGCTTTCTTT	CASSQGENTEAFF
12	TRBV19	once	.	TRBJ2-1	TGTGCCAGTATGACAAGAAACAATGAGCAGTTCTTC	CASMTRNNEQFF
16	TRBV2	.	TRBD2	TRBJ2-2	TGTGCCAGCAGTGAATTGCTAGCGGGGGGCTCCGGGGAGCTGTTTTTT	CASSELLAGGSGELFF
16	TRBV27	once	.	TRBJ1-4	TGTGCCAGCAGTCCCTCCCTCAGGGCAACTAATGAAAAACTGTTTTTT	CASSPSLRATNEKLFF
15	TRBV4-1	few	TRBD1	TRBJ2-7	TGCGCCAGCAGCCAACAGGGACAGGGGTCCTACGAGCAGTACTTC	CASSQQGQGSYEQYF